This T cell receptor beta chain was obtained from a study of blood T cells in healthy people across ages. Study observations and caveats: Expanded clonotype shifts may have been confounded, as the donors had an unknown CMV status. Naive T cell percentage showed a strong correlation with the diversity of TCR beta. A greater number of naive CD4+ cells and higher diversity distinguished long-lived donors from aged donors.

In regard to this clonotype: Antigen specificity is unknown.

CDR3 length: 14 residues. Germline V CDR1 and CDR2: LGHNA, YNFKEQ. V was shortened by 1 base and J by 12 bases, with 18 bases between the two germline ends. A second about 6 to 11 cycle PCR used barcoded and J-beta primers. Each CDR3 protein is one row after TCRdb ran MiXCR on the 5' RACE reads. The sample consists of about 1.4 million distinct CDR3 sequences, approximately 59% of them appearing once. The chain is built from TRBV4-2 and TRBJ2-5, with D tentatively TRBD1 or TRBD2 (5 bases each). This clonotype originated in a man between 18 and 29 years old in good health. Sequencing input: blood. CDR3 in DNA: TGTGCCAGCAGCCAAGTAGGGGAGTGGGGAGTGAAGTACTTC. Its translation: CASSQVGEWGVKYF.